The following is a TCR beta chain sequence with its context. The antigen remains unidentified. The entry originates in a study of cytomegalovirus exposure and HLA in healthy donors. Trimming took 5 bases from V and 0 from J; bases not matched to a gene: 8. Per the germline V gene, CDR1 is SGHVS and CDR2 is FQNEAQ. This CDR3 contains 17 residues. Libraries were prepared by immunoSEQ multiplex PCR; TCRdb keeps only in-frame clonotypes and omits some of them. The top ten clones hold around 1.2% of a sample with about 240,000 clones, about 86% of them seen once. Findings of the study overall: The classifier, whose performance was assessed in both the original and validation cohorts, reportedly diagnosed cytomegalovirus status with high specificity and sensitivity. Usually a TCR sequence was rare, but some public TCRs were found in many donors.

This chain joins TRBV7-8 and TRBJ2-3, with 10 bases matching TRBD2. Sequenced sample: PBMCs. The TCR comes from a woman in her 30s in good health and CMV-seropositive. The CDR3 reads CASSTRTSGTSTDTQYF. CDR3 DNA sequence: TGTGCCAGCAGCACTCGGACTAGCGGAACTAGCACAGATACGCAGTATTTT.